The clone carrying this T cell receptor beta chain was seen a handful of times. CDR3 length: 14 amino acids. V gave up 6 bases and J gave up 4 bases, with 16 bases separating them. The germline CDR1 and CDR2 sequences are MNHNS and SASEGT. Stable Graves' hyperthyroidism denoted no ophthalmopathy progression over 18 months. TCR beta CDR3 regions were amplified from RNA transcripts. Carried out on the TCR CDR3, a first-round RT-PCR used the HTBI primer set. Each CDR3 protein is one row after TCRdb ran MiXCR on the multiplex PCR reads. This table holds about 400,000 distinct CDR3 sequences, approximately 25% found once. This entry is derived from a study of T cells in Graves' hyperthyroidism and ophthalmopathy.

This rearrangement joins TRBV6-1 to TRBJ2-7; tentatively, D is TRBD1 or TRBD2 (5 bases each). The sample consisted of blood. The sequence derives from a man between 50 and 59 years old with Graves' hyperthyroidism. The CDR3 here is CASSPGLGGYEQYF. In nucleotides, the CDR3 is TGTGCCAGCAGCCCGGGGCTAGGCGGGTACGAGCAGTACTTC.